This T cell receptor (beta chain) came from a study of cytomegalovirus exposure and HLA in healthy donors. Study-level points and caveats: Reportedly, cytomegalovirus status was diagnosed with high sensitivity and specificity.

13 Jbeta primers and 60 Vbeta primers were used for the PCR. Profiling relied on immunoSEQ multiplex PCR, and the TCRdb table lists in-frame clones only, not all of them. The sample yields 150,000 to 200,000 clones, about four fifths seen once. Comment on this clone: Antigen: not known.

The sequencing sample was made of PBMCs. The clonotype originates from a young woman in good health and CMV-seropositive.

CDR3 amino acids: CASSFGTANYGYTF. In nucleotides, the CDR3 is TGTGCCAGCAGCTTCGGTACAGCTAACTATGGCTACACCTTC. J is TRBJ1-2 and V is TRBV5-4; D uncertain. V lost 2 bases to trimming and J lost 0 bases, with 8 bases between them. Germline assignment: CDR1 SGHNT and CDR2 YYREEE (reference sequence). This CDR3 is 14 amino acids long.